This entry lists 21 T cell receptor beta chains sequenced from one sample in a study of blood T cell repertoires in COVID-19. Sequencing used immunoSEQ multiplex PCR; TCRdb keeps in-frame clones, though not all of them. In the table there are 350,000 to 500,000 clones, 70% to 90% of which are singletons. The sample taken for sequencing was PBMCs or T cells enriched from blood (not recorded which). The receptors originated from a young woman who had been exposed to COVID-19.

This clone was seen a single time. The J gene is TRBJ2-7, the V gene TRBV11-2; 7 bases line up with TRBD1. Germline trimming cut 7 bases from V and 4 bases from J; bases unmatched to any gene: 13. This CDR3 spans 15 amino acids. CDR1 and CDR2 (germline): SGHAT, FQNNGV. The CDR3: CASIPGATGLYEQYF. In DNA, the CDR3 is TGTGCCAGCATCCCCGGTGCGACAGGGCTTTACGAGCAGTACTTC.

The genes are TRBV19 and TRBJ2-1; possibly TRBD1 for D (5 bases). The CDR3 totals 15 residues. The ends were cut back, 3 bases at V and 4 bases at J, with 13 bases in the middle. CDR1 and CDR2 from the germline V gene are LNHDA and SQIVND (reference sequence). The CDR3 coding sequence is TGTGCCAGTAGTATCTTCTTGGACACTTACAATGAGCAGTTCTTC. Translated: CASSIFLDTYNEQFF.

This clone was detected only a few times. CDR3 sequence reads: CASNGQGNQPQHF. In DNA, the CDR3 is TGTGCCAGTAATGGCCAGGGCAATCAGCCCCAGCATTTT. This chain connects TRBV19 to TRBJ1-5; D is ambiguous. The CDR3 extends over 13 amino acids. Trimming cost V 7 bases and J 2 bases, with 9 bases left between them. CDR1 and CDR2 from the germline V gene are LNHDA and SQIVND (reference sequence).

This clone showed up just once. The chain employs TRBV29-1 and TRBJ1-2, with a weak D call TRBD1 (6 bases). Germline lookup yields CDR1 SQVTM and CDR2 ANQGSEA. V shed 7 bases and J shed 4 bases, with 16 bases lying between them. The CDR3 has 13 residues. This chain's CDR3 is CSAQDSLSYGYTF. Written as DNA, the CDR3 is TGCAGCGCACAGGACAGTTTGAGCTATGGCTACACCTTC.

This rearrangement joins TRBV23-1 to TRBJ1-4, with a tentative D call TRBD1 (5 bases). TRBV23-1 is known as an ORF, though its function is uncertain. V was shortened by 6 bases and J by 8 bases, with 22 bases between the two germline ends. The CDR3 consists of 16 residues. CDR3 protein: CASSPRFGGSCEKLFF. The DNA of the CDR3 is TGCGCCAGCAGCCCCAGGTTTGGGGGGTCGTGCGAAAAACTGTTTTTT.

As DNA, the CDR3 is TGTGCCAGCAGGAGGTCCTACAATGAGCAGTTCTTC. Its protein product is CASRRSYNEQFF. V is TRBV27 and J is TRBJ2-1; D is unclear. V lost 6 bases and J 1 base, leaving 4 bases between the germline ends. The V gene's germline CDR1 is MNHEY and CDR2 SMNVEV (reference sequence). The CDR3 is made up of 12 amino acids.

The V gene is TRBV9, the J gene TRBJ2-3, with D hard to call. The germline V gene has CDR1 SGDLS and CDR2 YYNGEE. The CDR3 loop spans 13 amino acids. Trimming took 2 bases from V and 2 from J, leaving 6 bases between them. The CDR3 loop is CASSVTITDTQYF. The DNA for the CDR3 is TGTGCCAGCAGCGTTACAATCACAGATACGCAGTATTTT.

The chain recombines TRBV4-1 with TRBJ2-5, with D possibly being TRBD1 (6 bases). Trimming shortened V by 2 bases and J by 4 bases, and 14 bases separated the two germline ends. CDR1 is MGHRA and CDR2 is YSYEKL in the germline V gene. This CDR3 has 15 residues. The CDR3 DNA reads TGCGCCAGCAGCCAAATATGGGCACAGGGAGAGACCCAGTACTTC. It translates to CASSQIWAQGETQYF.

Here the CDR3 DNA reads TGTGCCAGCAGCCCCCGGGACAATGAGCAGTTCTTC. Protein: CASSPRDNEQFF. The chain carries TRBV7-8 and TRBJ2-1; D not resolved. This CDR3 has 12 residues. Trimming cost V 5 bases and J 5 bases, with 7 bases left between them. From germline, CDR1 is SGHVS and CDR2 FQNEAQ.

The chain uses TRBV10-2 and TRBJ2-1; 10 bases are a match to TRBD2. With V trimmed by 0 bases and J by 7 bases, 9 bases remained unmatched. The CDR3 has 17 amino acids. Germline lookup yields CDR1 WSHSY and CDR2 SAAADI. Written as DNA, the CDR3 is TGCGCCAGCAGTGAGTCTTGGGGAGCGGGAGGGCCGAATGAGCAGTTCTTC. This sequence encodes CASSESWGAGGPNEQFF.

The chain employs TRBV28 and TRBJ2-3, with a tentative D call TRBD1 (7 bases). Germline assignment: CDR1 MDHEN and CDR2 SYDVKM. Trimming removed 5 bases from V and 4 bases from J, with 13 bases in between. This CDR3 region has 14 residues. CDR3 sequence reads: CASSQDREADTQYF. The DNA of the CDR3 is TGTGCCAGCAGTCAAGACAGGGAGGCAGATACGCAGTATTTT.

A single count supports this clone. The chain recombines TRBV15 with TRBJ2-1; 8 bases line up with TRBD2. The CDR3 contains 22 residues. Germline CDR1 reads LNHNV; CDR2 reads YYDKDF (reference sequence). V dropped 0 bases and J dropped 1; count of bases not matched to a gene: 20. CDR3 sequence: CATSRDPWGGYSGETSYNEQFF. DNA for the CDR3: TGTGCCACCAGCAGAGATCCCTGGGGTGGGTATAGCGGGGAAACGTCCTACAATGAGCAGTTCTTC. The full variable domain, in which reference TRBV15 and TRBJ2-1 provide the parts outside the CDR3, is DAMVIQNPRYQVTQFGKPVTLSCSQTLNHNVMYWYQQKSSQAPKLLFHYYDKDFNNEADTPDNFQSRRPNTSFCFLDIRSPGLGDTAMYLCATSRDPWGGYSGETSYNEQFFGPGTRLTVL.

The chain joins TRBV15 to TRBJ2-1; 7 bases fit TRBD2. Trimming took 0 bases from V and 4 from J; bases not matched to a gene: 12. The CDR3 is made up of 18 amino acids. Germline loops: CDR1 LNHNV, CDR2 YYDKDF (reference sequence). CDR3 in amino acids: CATSRDLRDSGRYNEQFF. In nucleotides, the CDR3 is TGTGCCACCAGCAGAGATCTCCGTGATAGCGGGCGTTACAATGAGCAGTTCTTC.

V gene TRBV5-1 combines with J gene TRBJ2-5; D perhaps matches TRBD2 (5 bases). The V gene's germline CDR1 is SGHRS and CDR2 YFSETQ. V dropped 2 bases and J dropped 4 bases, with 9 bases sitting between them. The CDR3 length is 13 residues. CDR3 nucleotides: TGCGCCAGCAGCTTAGAGGGTCCAGAGACCCAGTACTTC. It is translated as CASSLEGPETQYF.

CDR3 amino acids: CASSRGTGANVLTF. CDR3 nucleotides: TGTGCCAGCAGTCGGGGAACTGGGGCCAACGTCCTGACTTTC. V usage is TRBV2 and J usage is TRBJ2-6; TRBD2 is a possible D gene (5 bases). Trimming removed 5 bases at V and 2 bases at J, with 7 bases between. Germline V CDR1 and CDR2: SNHLY, FYNNEI. This CDR3 is 14 amino acids long. Filled out from reference TRBV2 and TRBJ2-6, the complete variable domain reads EPEVTQTPSHQVTQMGQEVILRCVPISNHLYFYWYRQILGQKVEFLVSFYNNEISEKSEIFDDQFSVERPDGSNFTLKIRSTKLEDSAMYFCASSRGTGANVLTFGAGSRLTVL.

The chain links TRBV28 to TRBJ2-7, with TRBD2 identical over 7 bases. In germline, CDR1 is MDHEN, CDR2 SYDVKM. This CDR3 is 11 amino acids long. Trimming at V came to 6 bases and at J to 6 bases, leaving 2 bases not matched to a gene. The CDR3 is CASSLAVEQYF. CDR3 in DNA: TGTGCCAGCAGCCTAGCGGTCGAGCAGTACTTC. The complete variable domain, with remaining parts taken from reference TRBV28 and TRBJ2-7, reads DVKVTQSSRYLVKRTGEKVFLECVQDMDHENMFWYRQDPGLGLRLIYFSYDVKMKEKGDIPEGYSVSREKKERFSLILESASTNQTSMYLCASSLAVEQYFGPGTRLTVT.

The CDR3 DNA follows: TGTGCCAGCAGCAAGGGGGGGGCAGGGAATGAAAAACTGTTTTTT. Translated: CASSKGGAGNEKLFF. The chain links TRBV7-2 to TRBJ1-4; D possibly corresponds to TRBD1 (6 bases). The CDR3 runs to 15 residues. Trimming removed 5 bases at V and 5 bases at J, with 15 bases between. Looked up from germline, CDR1 is SGHTA and CDR2 is FQGNSA.

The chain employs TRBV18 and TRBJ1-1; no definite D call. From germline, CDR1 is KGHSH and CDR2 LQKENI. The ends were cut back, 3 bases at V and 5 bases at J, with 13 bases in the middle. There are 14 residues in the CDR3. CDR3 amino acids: CASSPYDSGTEAFF. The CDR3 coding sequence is TGTGCCAGCTCACCGTATGATTCGGGGACTGAAGCTTTCTTT. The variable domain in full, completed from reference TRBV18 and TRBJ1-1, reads NAGVMQNPRHLVRRRGQEARLRCSPMKGHSHVYWYRQLPEEGLKFMVYLQKENIIDESGMPKERFSAEFPKEGPSILRIQQVVRGDSAAYFCASSPYDSGTEAFFGQGTRLTVV.

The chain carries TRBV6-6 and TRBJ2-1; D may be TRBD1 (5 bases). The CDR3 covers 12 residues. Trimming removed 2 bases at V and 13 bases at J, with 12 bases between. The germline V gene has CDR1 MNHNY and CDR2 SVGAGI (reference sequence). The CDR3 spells CASSYKGLEQFF. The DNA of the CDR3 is TGTGCCAGCAGTTACAAGGGGCTCGAACAGTTCTTC.

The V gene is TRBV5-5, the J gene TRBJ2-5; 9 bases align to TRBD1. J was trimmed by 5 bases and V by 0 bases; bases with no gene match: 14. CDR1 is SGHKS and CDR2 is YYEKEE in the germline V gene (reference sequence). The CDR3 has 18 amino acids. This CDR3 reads CASSLASGTGLWSETQYF. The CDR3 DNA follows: TGTGCCAGCAGCTTGGCCTCAGGGACAGGGCTATGGTCGGAGACCCAGTACTTC.

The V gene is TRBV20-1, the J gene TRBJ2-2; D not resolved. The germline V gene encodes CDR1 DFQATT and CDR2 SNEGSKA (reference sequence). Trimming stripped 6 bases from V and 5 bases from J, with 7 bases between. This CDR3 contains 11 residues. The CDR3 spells CSAPLTGELFF. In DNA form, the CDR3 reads TGCAGTGCCCCCCTTACCGGGGAGCTGTTTTTT.